The 15 T cell receptor beta chains presented below share a single source sample, sequenced in a study of Tregs in tolerant kidney transplant recipients. The data were produced by immunoSEQ multiplex PCR, yet TCRdb's version contains in-frame clones alone and is incomplete. The sample includes nearly 15,000 clones, about 82% seen only once; the top ten take 1.5% to 2%. Sequenced here: Tregs from blood, sampled before the transplant. The receptors were sampled from a human donor who received a combined kidney and bone marrow transplant.

The genes are TRBV5-1 and TRBJ2-1, with a tentative D call TRBD2 (5 bases). This CDR3 region has 13 residues. V shed 4 bases and J shed 8 bases, with 13 bases lying between them. In germline, CDR1 is SGHRS, CDR2 YFSETQ. Here the CDR3 DNA reads TGCGCCAGCAGCACTGGAGTCGGGGATGAGCAGTTCTTC. Protein product: CASSTGVGDEQFF.

V is TRBV7-8 and J is TRBJ2-7; 16 nucleotides agree with TRBD2. Germline trimming cut 6 bases from V and 5 bases from J; bases unmatched to any gene: 10. CDR1 and CDR2 from the germline V gene are SGHVS and FQNEAQ. The CDR3 runs 17 residues. CDR3 sequence: CASSPGLAGGLGDEQYF. The CDR3 DNA is TGTGCCAGCAGTCCGGGACTAGCGGGGGGGCTCGGGGACGAGCAGTACTTC.

The rearrangement joins TRBV18 to TRBJ1-2; no clear D. The germline V gene has CDR1 KGHSH and CDR2 LQKENI. V was trimmed by 1 base and J by 4 bases, leaving 10 bases between them. The CDR3 covers 14 residues. CDR3 sequence: CASSPRSSSYGYTF. In nucleotides, the CDR3 is TGTGCCAGCTCACCACGCTCGTCCAGCTATGGCTACACCTTC. The complete variable domain, with remaining parts taken from reference TRBV18 and TRBJ1-2, reads NAGVMQNPRHLVRRRGQEARLRCSPMKGHSHVYWYRQLPEEGLKFMVYLQKENIIDESGMPKERFSAEFPKEGPSILRIQQVVRGDSAAYFCASSPRSSSYGYTFGSGTRLTVV.

V gene TRBV5-1 combines with J gene TRBJ2-6; no firm D call. CDR3 length: 14 residues. Germline lookup yields CDR1 SGHRS and CDR2 YFSETQ. Trimming removed 4 bases at V and 10 bases at J, with 15 bases between. In nucleotides, the CDR3 is TGCGCCAGCAGCCCGTCACAAGAGACAAACGTCCTGACTTTC. Its translation is CASSPSQETNVLTF.

This clone has more than one count but fewer than ten. The chain couples TRBV2 to TRBJ2-7; no definite D call. This CDR3 comprises 12 residues. Germline CDR1 SNHLY, CDR2 FYNNEI. The V and J ends lost 5 bases and 0 bases respectively, with 5 bases between them. DNA of the CDR3: TGTGCCAGCAGTTACAGCTCCTACGAGCAGTACTTC. Protein sequence: CASSYSSYEQYF.

This clone was counted a few times. The V and J genes are TRBV4-2 and TRBJ1-1; D may be TRBD1 (6 bases). V gave up 5 bases and J gave up 1 base, with 11 bases separating them. The germline CDR1 and CDR2 sequences are LGHNA and YNFKEQ. The CDR3 is 14 residues long. The DNA of the CDR3 is TGTGCCAGCAGCTCACAGGGATCGAACACTGAAGCTTTCTTT. Its translation: CASSSQGSNTEAFF.

The chain recombines TRBV9 with TRBJ2-7; the match to TRBD2 covers 10 bases. CDR3 length: 14 residues. V lost 7 bases and J lost 3; bases outside the gene matches: 7. Germline CDR1 SGDLS, CDR2 YYNGEE. CDR3 amino acids: CASGRTSGFYEQYF. The DNA for the CDR3 is TGTGCCAGCGGGCGGACTAGCGGTTTCTACGAGCAGTACTTC.

This sequence joins TRBV18 and TRBJ2-1; D perhaps matches TRBD2 (7 bases). Germline lookup yields CDR1 KGHSH and CDR2 LQKENI. The CDR3 is made up of 14 amino acids. Trimming shortened V by 3 bases and J by 7 bases, and 13 bases separated the two germline ends. The CDR3 bases are TGTGCCAGCTCACCGGGGGGGCTAAGGAATGAGCAGTTCTTC. Encoded protein: CASSPGGLRNEQFF. Full variable domain (missing parts from reference TRBV18 and TRBJ2-1): NAGVMQNPRHLVRRRGQEARLRCSPMKGHSHVYWYRQLPEEGLKFMVYLQKENIIDESGMPKERFSAEFPKEGPSILRIQQVVRGDSAAYFCASSPGGLRNEQFFGPGTRLTVL.

The chain carries TRBV28 and TRBJ2-7; 8 bases are shared with TRBD1. CDR1 is MDHEN and CDR2 is SYDVKM in the germline V gene. J gave up 2 bases and V 10 bases, and 13 bases lay outside the gene matches. This CDR3 region has 15 residues. The CDR3 reads CATRVSGGEPYEQYF. CDR3 nucleotides: TGTGCCACTAGGGTTTCAGGGGGCGAGCCCTACGAGCAGTACTTC.

This rearrangement joins TRBV28 to TRBJ2-5; TRBD2 matches at 9 bases. This CDR3 is built from 17 residues. CDR1 and CDR2 (germline): MDHEN, SYDVKM. Germline trimming cut 1 base from V and 4 bases from J; bases unmatched to any gene: 10. The CDR3 reads CASSLLGGGAEGETQYF. The CDR3 nucleotides are TGTGCCAGCAGTTTATTGGGCGGGGGGGCCGAGGGAGAGACCCAGTACTTC.

The chain joins TRBV7-2 to TRBJ2-4, with D hard to call. V shed 3 bases and J shed 7 bases, with 13 bases lying between them. The length of the CDR3 is 14 residues. Germline CDR1 is SGHTA and CDR2 is FQGNSA. CDR3 region: CASSFDRLTNIQYF. The CDR3 DNA sequence: TGTGCCAGCAGCTTCGACCGACTGACGAACATTCAGTACTTC.

The CDR3 loop reads CASRQGVMNEQFF. In DNA, the CDR3 is TGTGCCAGCCGACAGGGGGTAATGAATGAGCAGTTCTTC. This chain connects TRBV2 to TRBJ2-1, with 9 bases fitting TRBD1. CDR1 SNHLY and CDR2 FYNNEI come from the germline V gene. V was pared by 8 bases and J by 7 bases, with 6 bases of the junction left unmatched. CDR3 length: 13 amino acids.

The rearrangement joins TRBV6-5 to TRBJ2-7, with no clear D. The CDR3 sequence is 14 residues long. With 0 bases removed from V and 2 bases from J, the gap between germline ends came to 8 bases. Germline CDR1 is MNHEY and CDR2 is SVGAGI. CDR3 residues: CASSYSQPPYEQYF. CDR3 bases: TGTGCCAGCAGTTACTCACAGCCCCCCTACGAGCAGTACTTC.

The table lists this clone with a count of one. The chain is built from TRBV11-3 and TRBJ2-2; TRBD2 matches at 8 bases. The germline CDR1 and CDR2 sequences are SGHNT and YENEEA. CDR3 length equals 17 residues. V lost 5 bases to trimming and J lost 10 bases; unmatched junction nucleotides: 18. In DNA form, the CDR3 reads TGTGCCAGCAGCCCCCGGTGGGGGGGAGCGGGGGCGGAGGAGCTGTTTTTT. It specifies CASSPRWGGAGAEELFF.

V gene TRBV10-2 combines with J gene TRBJ1-2; 7 bases fit TRBD1. The germline CDR1 and CDR2 sequences are WSHSY and SAAADI. The CDR3 runs to 14 residues. J gave up 4 bases and V 4 bases, and 6 bases lay outside the gene matches. CDR3 region: CASSGETGRYGYTF. The CDR3 DNA reads TGCGCCAGCAGTGGAGAGACAGGGCGCTATGGCTACACCTTC.